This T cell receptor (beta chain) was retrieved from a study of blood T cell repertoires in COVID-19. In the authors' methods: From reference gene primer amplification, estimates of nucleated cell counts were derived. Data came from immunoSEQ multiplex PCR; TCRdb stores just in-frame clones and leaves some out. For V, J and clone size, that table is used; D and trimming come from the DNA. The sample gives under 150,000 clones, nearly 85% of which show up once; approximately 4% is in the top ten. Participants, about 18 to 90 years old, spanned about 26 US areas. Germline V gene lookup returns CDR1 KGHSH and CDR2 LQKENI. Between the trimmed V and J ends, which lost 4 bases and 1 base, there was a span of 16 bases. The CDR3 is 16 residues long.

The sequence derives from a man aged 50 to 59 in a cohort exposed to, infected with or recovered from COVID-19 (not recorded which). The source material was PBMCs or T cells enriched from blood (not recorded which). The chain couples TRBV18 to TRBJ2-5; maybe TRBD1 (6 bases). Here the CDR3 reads CASSQFRDTFQETQYF. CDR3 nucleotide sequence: TGTGCCAGCTCACAGTTCCGGGACACCTTCCAAGAGACCCAGTACTTC.